These 13 T cell receptor beta chains came from one sample sequenced in a study of cytomegalovirus exposure and HLA in healthy donors. TCRdb keeps only in-frame clones here, not all; method: immunoSEQ multiplex PCR. The sample holds more than 110,000 clones, approximately 94% seen once. Sequenced: PBMCs. These receptors were obtained from a man between 18 and 29 years old in good health and CMV-seropositive.

In its sample, this clone was seen once. V gene TRBV29-1 combines with J gene TRBJ2-1, with 9 bases fitting TRBD1. V lost 4 bases and J lost 8; bases outside the gene matches: 9. The CDR3 runs 14 residues. The germline V gene has CDR1 SQVTM and CDR2 ANQGSEA. This chain's CDR3 is CSVVGDRVSYEQFF. The CDR3, as DNA: TGCAGCGTTGTAGGGGACAGGGTGTCTTATGAGCAGTTCTTC.

J is TRBJ1-2 and V is TRBV27; D call uncertain. The CDR3 is made up of 15 amino acids. Trimming left V 5 bases short and J 9 bases short, with 22 bases between. In germline, CDR1 is MNHEY, CDR2 SMNVEV (reference sequence). The CDR3 DNA reads TGTGCCAGCAGTCCCTACGAACAGTTCCAGCGGAGCTACACCTTC. Translated, it gives CASSPYEQFQRSYTF.

The CDR3 spells CASTPDRGLETQYF. DNA for the CDR3: TGTGCCAGCACCCCGGACAGGGGGTTGGAGACCCAGTACTTC. V gene TRBV2 combines with J gene TRBJ2-5, with 10 bases aligning to TRBD1. The germline CDR1 and CDR2 sequences are SNHLY and FYNNEI. The CDR3 sequence is 14 residues long. V trimming: 7 bases; J trimming: 5 bases; junction bases outside the gene matches: 7.

This sequence joins TRBV5-6 and TRBJ1-2; the match to TRBD1 covers 7 bases. Germline V gives CDR1 SGHDT, CDR2 YYEEEE. The trim removed 4 bases at V and 8 bases at J, leaving 11 bases unmatched. The CDR3 is 14 amino acids. The CDR3 DNA reads as TGTGCCAGCAGCCGTATAACAGGGGCCCTCGGCTACACCTTC. It codes for CASSRITGALGYTF.

The V gene is TRBV27, the J gene TRBJ2-1, with 11 bases that match TRBD2. The germline V gene encodes CDR1 MNHEY and CDR2 SMNVEV (reference sequence). Trimming cost V 6 bases and J 3 bases; bases outside gene matches: 1. CDR3 size: 14 residues. For the CDR3, the DNA is TGTGCCAGCAGGGGACTAGCGGTCTACAATGAGCAGTTCTTC. Its translation is CASRGLAVYNEQFF.

The chain joins TRBV28 to TRBJ2-2; 7 positions match TRBD1. This CDR3 region has 17 residues. Germline values: CDR1 MDHEN, CDR2 SYDVKM. J gave up 1 base and V 5 bases, and 10 bases lay outside the gene matches. The CDR3, as DNA: TGTGCCAGCAGTGCCAGACCCCGGGACAGGAACACCGGGGAGCTGTTTTTT. The encoded protein is CASSARPRDRNTGELFF.

The V gene is TRBV29-1, the J gene TRBJ2-1, with D perhaps TRBD2 (6 bases). This CDR3 is 15 amino acids long. The ends were cut back, 2 bases at V and 6 bases at J, with 17 bases in the middle. CDR1 and CDR2 from the germline V gene are SQVTM and ANQGSEA. CDR3 bases: TGCAGCGTTGAAAGTATTGGACTACTAGGCAATGAGCAGTTCTTC. This translates into CSVESIGLLGNEQFF.

The chain joins TRBV9 to TRBJ1-2; 7 nucleotides agree with TRBD1. The trim removed 4 bases at V and 9 bases at J, leaving 18 bases unmatched. Germline V CDR1 and CDR2: SGDLS, YYNGEE. The CDR3 is 16 amino acids. CDR3 sequence reads: CASSPTTGYSSTRYTF. In DNA, the CDR3 is TGTGCCAGCAGCCCTACGACAGGGTACTCCTCAACGCGCTACACCTTC.

As DNA, the CDR3 is TGTGCCAGCAGTGAAGAATGGACTCTCGACAATGAGCAGTTCTTC. Its translation is CASSEEWTLDNEQFF. The chain carries TRBV6-1 and TRBJ2-1, with D possibly matching TRBD2 (5 bases). The CDR3 consists of 15 residues. The germline V gene has CDR1 MNHNS and CDR2 SASEGT. The V and J ends lost 1 base and 5 bases respectively, with 12 bases between them.

DNA of the CDR3: TGTGCTAGTGGGACAGGGGCCGGGCAAGAGACCCAGTACTTC. Translation: CASGTGAGQETQYF. This chain joins TRBV12-5 and TRBJ2-5, with 8 bases that match TRBD1. This CDR3 has 14 residues. V dropped 6 bases and J dropped 2; count of bases not matched to a gene: 5. Germline values: CDR1 LGHNT, CDR2 FRNRAP.

This CDR3 is CAWSGLLEIQYF. In DNA, the CDR3 is TGTGCCTGGAGTGGACTCCTCGAAATTCAGTACTTC. This chain connects TRBV30 to TRBJ2-7; D unresolved. Trimming stripped 1 base from V and 10 bases from J, with 14 bases between. Germline CDR1 GTSNPN, CDR2 SVGIG (reference sequence). This CDR3 region has 12 residues.

The chain couples TRBV11-2 to TRBJ2-7; 8 bases align to TRBD1. Per the germline V gene, CDR1 is SGHAT and CDR2 is FQNNGV. Unmatched junction bases numbered 8, after V lost 3 bases and J lost 7 bases. The CDR3 loop spans 14 amino acids. CDR3 sequence: CASSFSGGVLEQYF. As DNA, the CDR3 is TGTGCCAGCAGCTTTTCAGGGGGCGTGTTGGAGCAGTACTTC.

This clone showed up just once. The J gene is TRBJ2-7, the V gene TRBV6-5, with D possibly TRBD2 on 6 matching bases. Trimming pared 6 bases from V and 9 bases from J, leaving 24 bases between. The CDR3 is 15 amino acids. Germline values: CDR1 MNHEY, CDR2 SVGAGI. CDR3 nucleotides: TGTGCCAGCAGAAACCCCGGGACTCCACCGCTTGTGCAGTACTTC. Its translation is CASRNPGTPPLVQYF.